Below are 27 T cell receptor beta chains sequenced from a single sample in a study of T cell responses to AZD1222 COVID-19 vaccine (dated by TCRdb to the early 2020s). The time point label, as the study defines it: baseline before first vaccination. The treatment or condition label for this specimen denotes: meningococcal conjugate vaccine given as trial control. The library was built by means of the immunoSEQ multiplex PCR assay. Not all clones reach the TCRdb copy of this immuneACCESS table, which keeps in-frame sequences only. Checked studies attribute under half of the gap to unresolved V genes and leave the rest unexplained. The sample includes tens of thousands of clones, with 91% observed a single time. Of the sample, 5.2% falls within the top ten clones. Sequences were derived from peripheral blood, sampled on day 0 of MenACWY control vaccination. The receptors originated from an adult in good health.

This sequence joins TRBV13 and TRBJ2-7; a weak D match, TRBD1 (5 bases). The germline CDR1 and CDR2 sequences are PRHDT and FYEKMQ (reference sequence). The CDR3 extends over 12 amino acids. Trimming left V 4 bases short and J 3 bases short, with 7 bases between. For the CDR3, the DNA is TGTGCCAGCAGCTCGGACAACTACGAGCAGTACTTC. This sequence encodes CASSSDNYEQYF.

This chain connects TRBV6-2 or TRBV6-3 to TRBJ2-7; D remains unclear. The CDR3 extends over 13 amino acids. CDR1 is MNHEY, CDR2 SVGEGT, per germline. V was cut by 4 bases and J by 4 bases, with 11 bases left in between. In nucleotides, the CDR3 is TGTGCCAGCAGTTCCCCTTCTGGGTACGAGCAGTACTTC. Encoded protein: CASSSPSGYEQYF.

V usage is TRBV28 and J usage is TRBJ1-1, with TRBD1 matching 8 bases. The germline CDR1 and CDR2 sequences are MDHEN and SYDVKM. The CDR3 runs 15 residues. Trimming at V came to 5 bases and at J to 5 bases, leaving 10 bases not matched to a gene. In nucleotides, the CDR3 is TGTGCCAGCAGTATTCAGGGGGCTGGGAGTACTGAAGCTTTCTTT. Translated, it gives CASSIQGAGSTEAFF.

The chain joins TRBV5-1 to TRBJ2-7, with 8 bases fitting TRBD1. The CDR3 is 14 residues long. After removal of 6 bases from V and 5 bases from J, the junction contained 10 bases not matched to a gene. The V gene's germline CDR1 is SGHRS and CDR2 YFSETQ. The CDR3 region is CASMPGQVEDEQYF. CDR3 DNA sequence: TGCGCCAGCATGCCGGGACAGGTAGAGGACGAGCAGTACTTC.

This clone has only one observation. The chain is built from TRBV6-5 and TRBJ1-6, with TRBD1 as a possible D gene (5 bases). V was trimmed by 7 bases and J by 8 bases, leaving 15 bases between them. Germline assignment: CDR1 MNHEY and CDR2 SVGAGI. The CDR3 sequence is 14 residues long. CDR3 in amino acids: CASTTVTRDSPLHF. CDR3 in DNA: TGTGCCAGCACGACAGTCACCCGGGATTCACCCCTCCACTTT.

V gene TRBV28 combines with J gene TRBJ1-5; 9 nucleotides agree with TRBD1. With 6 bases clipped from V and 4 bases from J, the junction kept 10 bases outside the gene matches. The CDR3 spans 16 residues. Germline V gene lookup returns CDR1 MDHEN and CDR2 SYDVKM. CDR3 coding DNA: TGTGCCAGCAGCTTGACCCGAGGACAGGGGAATCAGCCCCAGCATTTT. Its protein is CASSLTRGQGNQPQHF.

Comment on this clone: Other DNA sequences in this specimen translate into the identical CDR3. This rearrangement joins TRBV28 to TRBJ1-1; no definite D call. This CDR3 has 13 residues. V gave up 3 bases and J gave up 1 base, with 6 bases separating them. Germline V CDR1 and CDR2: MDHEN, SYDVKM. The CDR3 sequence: CASSLLGNTEAFF. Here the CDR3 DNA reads TGTGCCAGCAGTTTGCTGGGGAACACTGAAGCTTTCTTT.

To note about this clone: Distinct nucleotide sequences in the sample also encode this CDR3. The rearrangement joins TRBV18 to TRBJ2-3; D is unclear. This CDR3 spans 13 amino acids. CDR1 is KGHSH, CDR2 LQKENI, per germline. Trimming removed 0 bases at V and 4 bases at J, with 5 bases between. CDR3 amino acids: CASSPPSADTQYF. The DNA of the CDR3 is TGTGCCAGCTCACCACCGTCCGCAGATACGCAGTATTTT.

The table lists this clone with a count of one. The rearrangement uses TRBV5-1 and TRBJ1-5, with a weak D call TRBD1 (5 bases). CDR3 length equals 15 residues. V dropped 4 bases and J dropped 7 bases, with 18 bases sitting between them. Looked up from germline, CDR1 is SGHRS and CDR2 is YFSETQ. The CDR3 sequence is CASSLDGGTGQPQHF. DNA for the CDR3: TGCGCCAGCAGCCTGGATGGGGGGACGGGCCAGCCCCAGCATTTT.

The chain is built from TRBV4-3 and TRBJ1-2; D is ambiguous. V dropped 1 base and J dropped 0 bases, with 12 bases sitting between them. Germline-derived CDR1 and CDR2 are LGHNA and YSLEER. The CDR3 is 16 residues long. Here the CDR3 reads CASSQAASYTNYGYTF. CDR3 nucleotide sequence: TGCGCCAGCAGCCAAGCGGCGTCCTACACTAACTATGGCTACACCTTC.

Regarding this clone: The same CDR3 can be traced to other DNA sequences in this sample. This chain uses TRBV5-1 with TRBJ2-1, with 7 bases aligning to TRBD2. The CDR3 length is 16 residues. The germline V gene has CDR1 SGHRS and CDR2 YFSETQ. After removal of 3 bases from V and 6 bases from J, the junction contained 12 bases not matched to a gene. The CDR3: CASSSGGGPGANEQFF. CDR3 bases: TGCGCCAGCAGCTCGGGGGGAGGGCCCGGGGCCAATGAGCAGTTCTTC.

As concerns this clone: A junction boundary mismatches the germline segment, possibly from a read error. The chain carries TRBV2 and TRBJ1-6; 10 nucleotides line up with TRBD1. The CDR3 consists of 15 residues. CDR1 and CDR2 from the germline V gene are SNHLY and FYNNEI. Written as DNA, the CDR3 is TGTGGCAGCACACCCCCGGGACAGGGGTTTTCACCCCTCCACTTT. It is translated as CGSTPPGQGFSPLHF.

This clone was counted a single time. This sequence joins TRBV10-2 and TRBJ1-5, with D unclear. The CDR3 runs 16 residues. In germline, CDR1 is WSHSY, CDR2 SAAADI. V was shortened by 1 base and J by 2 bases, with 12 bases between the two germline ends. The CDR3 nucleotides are TGCGCCAGCAGTGAGTGGGCAGCGCGGGGCAATCAGCCCCAGCATTTT. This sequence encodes CASSEWAARGNQPQHF.

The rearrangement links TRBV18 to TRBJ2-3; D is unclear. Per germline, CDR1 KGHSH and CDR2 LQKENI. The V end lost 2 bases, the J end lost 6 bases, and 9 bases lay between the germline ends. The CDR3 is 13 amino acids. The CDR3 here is CASSPSTSDTQYF. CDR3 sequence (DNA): TGTGCCAGCTCACCATCAACCTCGGATACGCAGTATTTT. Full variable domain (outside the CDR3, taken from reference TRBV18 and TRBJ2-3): NAGVMQNPRHLVRRRGQEARLRCSPMKGHSHVYWYRQLPEEGLKFMVYLQKENIIDESGMPKERFSAEFPKEGPSILRIQQVVRGDSAAYFCASSPSTSDTQYFGPGTRLTVL.

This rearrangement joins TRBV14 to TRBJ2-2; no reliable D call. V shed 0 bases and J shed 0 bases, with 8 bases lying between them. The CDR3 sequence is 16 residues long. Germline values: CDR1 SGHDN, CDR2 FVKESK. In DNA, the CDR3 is TGTGCCAGCAGCCAAGAAACAGCCTCGAACACCGGGGAGCTGTTTTTT. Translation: CASSQETASNTGELFF.

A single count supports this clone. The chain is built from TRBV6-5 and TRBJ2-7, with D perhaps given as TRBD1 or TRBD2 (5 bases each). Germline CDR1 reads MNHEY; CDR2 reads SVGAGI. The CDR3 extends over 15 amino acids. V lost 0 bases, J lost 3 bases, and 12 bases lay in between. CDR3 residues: CASSYSSGQGYEQYF. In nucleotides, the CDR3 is TGTGCCAGCAGTTACTCGTCGGGGCAGGGCTACGAGCAGTACTTC.

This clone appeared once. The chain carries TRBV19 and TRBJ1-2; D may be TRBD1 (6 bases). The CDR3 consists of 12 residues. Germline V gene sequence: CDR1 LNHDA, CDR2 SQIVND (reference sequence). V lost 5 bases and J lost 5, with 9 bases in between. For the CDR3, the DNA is TGTGCCAGTAGTGTAACAGGGTATGGCTACACCTTC. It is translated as CASSVTGYGYTF.

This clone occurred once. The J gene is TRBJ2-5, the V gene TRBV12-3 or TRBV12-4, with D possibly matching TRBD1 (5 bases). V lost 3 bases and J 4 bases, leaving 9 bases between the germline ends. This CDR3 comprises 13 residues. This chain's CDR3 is CASSFTQGETQYF. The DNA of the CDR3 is TGTGCCAGCAGTTTCACCCAGGGAGAGACCCAGTACTTC.

This CDR3 reads CATYGSSQETQYF. The CDR3 nucleotides read TGTGCCACCTACGGTTCCAGCCAAGAGACCCAGTACTTC. The V gene is TRBV6-5, the J gene TRBJ2-5; no clear D gene. The V gene's germline CDR1 is MNHEY and CDR2 SVGAGI. This CDR3 contains 13 residues. V lost 10 bases and J lost 1, with 13 bases in between.

The CDR3 DNA reads TGTGCCACCAGCAGAGATAAGGGTAATTCCGAGCAGTACTTC. Amino acids: CATSRDKGNSEQYF. The chain carries TRBV15 and TRBJ2-7; D unresolved. V was pared by 0 bases and J by 6 bases, with 12 bases between. CDR1 is LNHNV and CDR2 is YYDKDF in the germline V gene (reference sequence). The CDR3 has 14 amino acids.

DNA of the CDR3: TGCAGCGTTGAGCAGGGGGTACAATATGGCTACACCTTC. It is translated as CSVEQGVQYGYTF. V usage is TRBV29-1 and J usage is TRBJ1-2; TRBD1 matches 7 bases. The V gene end was trimmed by 3 bases and the J gene end by 5 bases; junction bases not matched to a gene: 6. The CDR3 is 13 amino acids. Germline assignment: CDR1 SQVTM and CDR2 ANQGSEA.

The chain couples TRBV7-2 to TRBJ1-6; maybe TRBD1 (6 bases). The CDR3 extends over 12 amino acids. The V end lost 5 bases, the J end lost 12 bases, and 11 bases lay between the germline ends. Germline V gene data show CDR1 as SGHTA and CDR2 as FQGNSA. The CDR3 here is CASSLGGVPLHF. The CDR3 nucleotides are TGTGCCAGCAGCCTAGGGGGTGTACCCCTCCACTTT. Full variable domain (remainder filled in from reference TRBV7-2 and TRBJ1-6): GAGVSQSPSNKVTEKGKDVELRCDPISGHTALYWYRQSLGQGLEFLIYFQGNSAPDKSGLPSDRFSAERTGGSVSTLTIQRTQQEDSAVYLCASSLGGVPLHFGNGTRLTVT.

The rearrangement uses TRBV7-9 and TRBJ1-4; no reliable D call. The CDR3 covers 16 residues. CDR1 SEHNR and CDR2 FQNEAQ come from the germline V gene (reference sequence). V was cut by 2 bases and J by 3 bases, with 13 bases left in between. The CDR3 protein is CASSLFGEGPNEKLFF. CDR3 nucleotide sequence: TGTGCCAGCAGCTTATTCGGGGAAGGCCCTAATGAAAAACTGTTTTTT. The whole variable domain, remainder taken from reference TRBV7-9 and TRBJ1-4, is DTGVSQNPRHKITKRGQNVTFRCDPISEHNRLYWYRQTLGQGPEFLTYFQNEAQLEKSRLLSDRFSAERPKGSFSTLEIQRTEQGDSAMYLCASSLFGEGPNEKLFFGSGTQLSVL.

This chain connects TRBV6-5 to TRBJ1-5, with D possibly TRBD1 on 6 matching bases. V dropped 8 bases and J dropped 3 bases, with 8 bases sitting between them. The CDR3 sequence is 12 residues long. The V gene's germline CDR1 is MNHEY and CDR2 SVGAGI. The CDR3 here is CASGQPNQPQHF. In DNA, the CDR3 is TGTGCCAGCGGACAGCCCAATCAGCCCCAGCATTTT.

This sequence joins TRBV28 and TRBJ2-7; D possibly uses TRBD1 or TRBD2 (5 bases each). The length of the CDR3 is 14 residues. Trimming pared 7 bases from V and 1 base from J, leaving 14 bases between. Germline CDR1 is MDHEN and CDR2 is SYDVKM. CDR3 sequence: CASTSAGGSYEQYF. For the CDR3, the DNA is TGTGCCAGCACCTCGGCTGGGGGATCCTACGAGCAGTACTTC. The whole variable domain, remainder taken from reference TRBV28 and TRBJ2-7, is DVKVTQSSRYLVKRTGEKVFLECVQDMDHENMFWYRQDPGLGLRLIYFSYDVKMKEKGDIPEGYSVSREKKERFSLILESASTNQTSMYLCASTSAGGSYEQYFGPGTRLTVT.

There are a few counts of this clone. The DNA for the CDR3 is TGCGCCAGCAGCCAAGAGACCCCCTCAACAGCGGACCTAACCTACGAGCAGTACTTC. Protein sequence: CASSQETPSTADLTYEQYF. This rearrangement joins TRBV4-1 to TRBJ2-7; a possible D gene is TRBD2 (5 bases). Trimming shortened V by 0 bases and J by 2 bases, and 23 bases separated the two germline ends. CDR3 length: 19 amino acids. CDR1 and CDR2 (germline): MGHRA, YSYEKL.

CDR3 nucleotides: TGTGCCAGTACTCATTCGGGACAGGGATGGGACACCGGGGAGCTGTTTTTT. Amino acid sequence: CASTHSGQGWDTGELFF. The rearrangement links TRBV19 to TRBJ2-2, with 9 bases fitting TRBD1. The CDR3 is 17 amino acids. V lost 7 bases and J lost 3; bases outside the gene matches: 12. Germline V gene sequence: CDR1 LNHDA, CDR2 SQIVND (reference sequence).